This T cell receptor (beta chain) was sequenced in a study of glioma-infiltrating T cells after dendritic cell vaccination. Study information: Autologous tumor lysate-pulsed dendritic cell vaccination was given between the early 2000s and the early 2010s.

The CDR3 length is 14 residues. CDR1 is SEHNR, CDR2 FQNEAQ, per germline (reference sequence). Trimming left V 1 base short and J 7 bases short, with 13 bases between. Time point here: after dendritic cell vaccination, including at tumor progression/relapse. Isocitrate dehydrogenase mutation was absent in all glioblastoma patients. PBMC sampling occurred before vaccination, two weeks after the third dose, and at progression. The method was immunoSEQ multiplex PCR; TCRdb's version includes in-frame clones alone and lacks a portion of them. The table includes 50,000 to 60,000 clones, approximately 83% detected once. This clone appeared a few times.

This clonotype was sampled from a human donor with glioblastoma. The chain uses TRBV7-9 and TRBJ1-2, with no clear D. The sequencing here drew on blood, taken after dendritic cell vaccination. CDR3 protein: CASSLDPGMVGYTF. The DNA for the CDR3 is TGTGCCAGCAGCTTAGACCCCGGGATGGTTGGCTACACCTTC.